These T cell receptor beta chains were read from a single sample in a study of a mutant IDH1 vaccine in newly diagnosed glioma. Repertoires were generated with immunoSEQ multiplex PCR, while TCRdb's copy carries only in-frame clones and drops some. The sample lists 30,000 to 40,000 clones, just under 80% seen once, with roughly 9.1% in the top ten. The sample here was PBMCs, taken from a glioma patient treated with radiotherapy, temozolomide or both. All receptors come from a man aged 35-49 years with glioma. Some clones in this sample may be carry-over from other donors' samples. The CDR3 runs from the conserved cysteine through the conserved F or W. A D gene is named only where the DNA matches it firmly. Some rows have no size entry. The others give once, few or many, or a class for an expanded clone.

J: TRBJ2-1; D: TRBD1; size: .; V: TRBV6-1; CDR3: CASETGTGGFNEQFF; DNA: TGTGCCAGCGAAACCGGGACAGGGGGCTTCAATGAGCAGTTCTTC
J: TRBJ2-2; D: TRBD1; size: .; V: TRBV6-1; CDR3: CASSDTGGFIGELFF; DNA: TGTGCCAGCAGTGATACAGGGGGCTTTATTGGGGAGCTGTTTTTT
J: TRBJ1-5; D: TRBD1; size: .; V: TRBV6-6; CDR3: CASIGWDRGNQPQHF; DNA: TGTGCCAGCATAGGCTGGGACAGGGGGAATCAGCCCCAGCATTTT
J: TRBJ2-6; D: .; size: once; V: TRBV7-2; CDR3: CASSSGTSGANVLTF; DNA: TGTGCCAGCAGCAGTGGCACCTCTGGGGCCAACGTCCTGACTTTC
J: TRBJ2-7; D: .; size: .; V: TRBV10-3; CDR3: CAILCYEQYF; DNA: TGTGCCATCTTGTGCTACGAGCAGTACTTC
J: TRBJ2-3; D: .; size: .; V: TRBV18; CDR3: CASSPNQGGGGTDTQYF; DNA: TGTGCCAGCTCACCCAATCAGGGAGGGGGTGGCACAGATACGCAGTATTTT
J: TRBJ2-5; D: TRBD2; size: once; V: TRBV28; CDR3: CASSFPTSGRQTQYF; DNA: TGTGCCAGCAGTTTCCCAACTAGCGGGAGGCAGACCCAGTACTTC
J: TRBJ2-3; D: TRBD2; size: .; V: TRBV4-1; CDR3: CASSQEERGGTDTQYF; DNA: TGCGCCAGCAGCCAAGAGGAGCGGGGAGGCACAGATACGCAGTATTTT
J: TRBJ2-3; D: .; size: .; V: TRBV5-5; CDR3: CASSLLPLGDTQYF; DNA: TGTGCCAGCAGCTTACTCCCTCTGGGGGATACGCAGTATTTT
J: TRBJ1-5; D: .; size: .; V: TRBV6-1; CDR3: CASSELDSVSNQPQHF; DNA: TGTGCCAGCAGTGAATTGGATTCGGTTAGCAATCAGCCCCAGCATTTT
J: TRBJ1-1; D: .; size: few; V: TRBV4-1; CDR3: CASSHPQRYRVTEAFF; DNA: TGCGCCAGCAGCCACCCGCAACGATACAGGGTCACTGAAGCTTTCTTT
J: TRBJ1-2; D: TRBD1; size: .; V: TRBV10-3; CDR3: CAIRGIGTGDRGYTF; DNA: TGTGCCATCAGGGGAATCGGGACAGGGGATCGGGGCTACACCTTC
J: TRBJ2-3; D: .; size: .; V: TRBV7-2; CDR3: CASSLDYGGTQYF; DNA: TGTGCCAGCAGCTTAGACTACGGGGGAACGCAGTATTTT
J: TRBJ2-2; D: .; size: .; V: TRBV4-3; CDR3: CASSSSATGELFF; DNA: TGCGCCAGCAGCTCCAGCGCCACCGGGGAGCTGTTTTTT
J: TRBJ2-2; D: .; size: .; V: TRBV16; CDR3: CASSQFSDTGELFF; DNA: TGTGCCAGCAGCCAATTCTCGGACACCGGGGAGCTGTTTTTT
J: TRBJ1-4; D: TRBD1; size: .; V: TRBV9; CDR3: CASSDGGTGVEKLFF; DNA: TGTGCCAGCAGCGACGGGGGGACAGGGGTCGAAAAACTGTTTTTT
J: TRBJ2-5; D: .; size: .; V: TRBV10-2; CDR3: CASSISETQYF; DNA: TGCGCCAGCAGTATTTCCGAGACCCAGTACTTC
J: TRBJ2-7; D: .; size: .; V: TRBV13; CDR3: CASSLAAAGEQYF; DNA: TGTGCCAGCAGCTTAGCAGCGGCGGGTGAGCAGTACTTC
J: TRBJ2-5; D: .; size: .; V: TRBV5-1; CDR3: CASSPEGQETQYF; DNA: TGCGCCAGCAGCCCCGAAGGTCAAGAGACCCAGTACTTC
J: TRBJ1-3; D: .; size: few; V: TRBV7-2; CDR3: CASSLAGVGNTIYF; DNA: TGTGCCAGCAGCTTAGCGGGGGTTGGAAACACCATATATTTT
J: TRBJ1-1; D: TRBD1; size: .; V: TRBV7-3; CDR3: CASSLTGGRTEAFF; DNA: TGTGCCAGCAGCTTAACAGGGGGCAGAACTGAAGCTTTCTTT
J: TRBJ2-7; D: TRBD1; size: .; V: TRBV4-1; CDR3: CASSFRDRGSYEQYF; DNA: TGCGCCAGCAGCTTCCGGGACAGGGGTTCCTACGAGCAGTACTTC
J: TRBJ1-2; D: .; size: .; V: TRBV6-1; CDR3: CASTPAPADYYGYTF; DNA: TGTGCCAGCACCCCCGCCCCGGCAGACTATTACGGCTACACCTTC
J: TRBJ1-2; D: .; size: .; V: TRBV27; CDR3: CASRYRQAPYGYTF; DNA: TGTGCCAGCAGATACAGACAGGCCCCCTATGGCTACACCTTC
J: TRBJ2-1; D: TRBD1; size: .; V: TRBV2; CDR3: CASTSGTVYNEQFF; DNA: TGTGCCAGCACCTCCGGGACAGTCTACAATGAGCAGTTCTTC
J: TRBJ1-2; D: TRBD1; size: .; V: TRBV11-2; CDR3: CASTKLPGQGITGYTF; DNA: TGTGCCAGCACCAAACTACCGGGACAGGGGATTACTGGCTACACCTTC
J: TRBJ2-6; D: .; size: .; V: TRBV4-3; CDR3: CASSQDQGLGANVLTF; DNA: TGCGCCAGCAGCCAAGATCAAGGGCTCGGGGCCAACGTCCTGACTTTC
J: TRBJ2-5; D: .; size: .; V: TRBV4-2; CDR3: CASSQEAGLETQYF; DNA: TGTGCCAGCAGCCAAGAAGCGGGTTTAGAGACCCAGTACTTC
J: TRBJ2-5; D: TRBD2; size: .; V: TRBV7-2; CDR3: CASSPGLVQYF; DNA: TGTGCCAGCAGCCCCGGACTAGTTCAGTACTTC
J: TRBJ1-2; D: TRBD1; size: .; V: TRBV5-4; CDR3: CASRYQTGGAYGYTF; DNA: TGTGCCAGCAGGTACCAGACAGGGGGGGCCTATGGCTACACCTTC
J: TRBJ2-3; D: TRBD2; size: .; V: TRBV5-1; CDR3: CASSPFHSGGGRDTQYF; DNA: TGCGCCAGCAGCCCCTTCCATAGCGGGGGGGGAAGGGATACGCAGTATTTT
J: TRBJ2-2; D: .; size: .; V: TRBV4-1; CDR3: CASSLGHPGGGELFF; DNA: TGCGCCAGCAGCCTAGGACATCCCGGTGGCGGGGAGCTGTTTTTT
J: TRBJ1-4; D: .; size: .; V: TRBV5-6; CDR3: CASSFLGFATNEKLFF; DNA: TGTGCCAGCAGCTTCCTCGGATTCGCGACTAATGAAAAACTGTTTTTT
J: TRBJ1-1; D: .; size: .; V: TRBV19; CDR3: CASIKATGYTEAFF; DNA: TGTGCCAGTATAAAAGCAACAGGGTACACTGAAGCTTTCTTT
J: TRBJ1-1; D: .; size: few; V: TRBV5-1; CDR3: CASSPWDGMNTEAFF; DNA: TGCGCCAGCAGCCCGTGGGACGGAATGAACACTGAAGCTTTCTTT
J: TRBJ1-1; D: .; size: .; V: TRBV4-2; CDR3: CASSQVGEGDTEAFF; DNA: TGTGCCAGCAGCCAAGTAGGGGAGGGGGACACTGAAGCTTTCTTT
J: TRBJ2-3; D: .; size: .; V: TRBV10-3; CDR3: CAALDTTKRTDTQYF; DNA: TGTGCCGCACTAGACACCACAAAGCGCACAGATACGCAGTATTTT
J: TRBJ1-4; D: TRBD1; size: .; V: TRBV4-1; CDR3: CASSQVGTGREKLFF; DNA: TGCGCCAGCAGCCAAGTCGGGACAGGACGTGAAAAACTGTTTTTT
J: TRBJ1-1; D: TRBD1; size: medium-sized; V: TRBV2; CDR3: CASKVGRQGVEAFF; DNA: TGTGCCAGCAAGGTGGGGAGACAGGGCGTTGAAGCTTTCTTT
J: TRBJ1-6; D: TRBD1; size: medium-sized; V: TRBV30; CDR3: CAWSAGQDNSPLHF; DNA: TGTGCCTGGAGTGCGGGACAGGATAATTCACCCCTCCACTTT
J: TRBJ2-4; D: .; size: .; V: TRBV7-2; CDR3: CASRALGGPWGNIQYF; DNA: TGTGCCAGCAGAGCGCTCGGGGGGCCGTGGGGAAACATTCAGTACTTC
J: TRBJ2-7; D: TRBD1; size: few; V: TRBV4-1; CDR3: CASSQPGTGDYEQYF; DNA: TGCGCCAGCAGCCAACCCGGGACAGGGGACTACGAGCAGTACTTC
J: TRBJ1-1; D: .; size: .; V: TRBV19; CDR3: CASSYDGTRNTEAFF; DNA: TGTGCCAGTAGTTATGATGGGACAAGGAACACTGAAGCTTTCTTT
J: TRBJ2-7; D: TRBD1; size: .; V: TRBV7-6; CDR3: CASSPRTGGPYEQYF; DNA: TGTGCCAGCAGCCCGAGGACAGGGGGCCCGTACGAGCAGTACTTC
J: TRBJ1-1; D: .; size: .; V: TRBV7-9; CDR3: CASSYSPSRTGREAFF; DNA: TGTGCCAGCAGCTATTCTCCCTCCCGAACAGGGAGGGAAGCTTTCTTT
J: TRBJ1-5; D: .; size: .; V: TRBV10-3; CDR3: CAISDPNREVDQPQHF; DNA: TGTGCCATCAGCGACCCAAACAGGGAGGTGGATCAGCCCCAGCATTTT
J: TRBJ2-5; D: .; size: .; V: TRBV7-9; CDR3: CASSRRNQETQYF; DNA: TGTGCCAGCAGCCGACGGAATCAAGAGACCCAGTACTTC
J: TRBJ1-1; D: TRBD1; size: .; V: TRBV19; CDR3: CASSTRDRGEAEAFF; DNA: TGTGCCAGTAGTACCCGGGACAGGGGGGAAGCTGAAGCTTTCTTT
J: TRBJ1-1; D: .; size: .; V: TRBV4-1; CDR3: CASSQMGTEAFF; DNA: TGCGCCAGCAGCCAAATGGGGACTGAAGCTTTCTTT
J: TRBJ1-1; D: .; size: .; V: TRBV6-1; CDR3: CASSAGGTEAFF; DNA: TGTGCCAGCAGTGCGGGGGGCACTGAAGCTTTCTTT
J: TRBJ2-1; D: .; size: .; V: TRBV6-1; CDR3: CASSGEYLAERYNEQFF; DNA: TGTGCCAGCAGTGGGGAGTATTTAGCGGAACGGTACAATGAGCAGTTCTTC
J: TRBJ2-1; D: .; size: .; V: TRBV11-3; CDR3: CASSLGGLTHEQFF; DNA: TGTGCCAGCAGCTTAGGAGGACTGACGCATGAGCAGTTCTTC
J: TRBJ2-7; D: TRBD2; size: few; V: TRBV7-2; CDR3: CASSLVLGGGAIYEQYF; DNA: TGTGCCAGCAGCTTAGTATTGGGCGGGGGGGCCATATACGAGCAGTACTTC